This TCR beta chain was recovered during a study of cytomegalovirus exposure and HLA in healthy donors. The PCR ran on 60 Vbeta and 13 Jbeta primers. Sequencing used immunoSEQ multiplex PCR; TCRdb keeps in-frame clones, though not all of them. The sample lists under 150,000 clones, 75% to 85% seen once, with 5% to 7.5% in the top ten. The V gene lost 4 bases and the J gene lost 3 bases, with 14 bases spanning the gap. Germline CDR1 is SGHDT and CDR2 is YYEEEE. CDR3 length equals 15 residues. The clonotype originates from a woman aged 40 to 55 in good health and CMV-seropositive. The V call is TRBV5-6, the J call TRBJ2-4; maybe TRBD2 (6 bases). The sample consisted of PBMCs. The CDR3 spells CASSAPGGLKNIQYF. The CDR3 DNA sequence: TGTGCCAGCAGCGCCCCCGGGGGACTCAAAAACATTCAGTACTTC. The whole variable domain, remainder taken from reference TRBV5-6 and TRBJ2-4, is DAGVTQSPTHLIKTRGQQVTLRCSPKSGHDTVSWYQQALGQGPQFIFQYYEEEERQRGNFPDRFSGHQFPNYSSELNVNALLLGDSALYLCASSAPGGLKNIQYFGAGTRLSVL.